This TCR beta chain was identified during a study of blood T cell repertoires in COVID-19. This clone occurred a few times. This CDR3 is 13 amino acids long. The germline gives CDR1 GTSNPN, CDR2 SVGIG (reference sequence). V dropped 5 bases and J dropped 10; count of bases not matched to a gene: 7. The repertoire was sequenced with immunoSEQ multiplex PCR; TCRdb's copy has only in-frame clones and lacks some. The table records approximately 500,000 clones, over 75% of them present only once. The TCR sequence derives from a woman aged 40 to 55 who had recovered from COVID-19. This sequence joins TRBV30 and TRBJ1-6, with 8 bases aligning to TRBD1. What was sequenced was PBMCs or T cells enriched from blood (not recorded which). The CDR3 bases are TGTGCCTGGCAGGGGGCGCTCAGATCACCCCTCCACTTT. It is translated as CAWQGALRSPLHF.